The rows below give T cell receptor beta chains drawn from one sample of a study of blood T cells in healthy people across ages. TCRdb reprocessed the 5' RACE reads with MiXCR, giving one entry per CDR3 protein. This table holds 780,000 or so distinct CDR3 sequences, roughly 56% found once. Specimen: blood. Receptors were obtained from a man aged 35 to 55 in good health. CDR3s include the opening cysteine and the closing phenylalanine or tryptophan. Fields, in order: J gene, D gene, clone size, V gene, CDR3 DNA, CDR3 protein. A D gene is named only where the DNA matches it firmly. Size is stated for part of the rows, as once, few or many counts, or as a class when the clone is expanded.

j_call: TRBJ2-2
d_call: TRBD2
clone_size: few
v_call: TRBV7-2
cdr3_nt: TGTGCCAGCCACCGGGATCTCCTGGCGGGAGGGACCGGGGAGCTGTTTTTT
cdr3_aa: CASHRDLLAGGTGELFF

j_call: TRBJ2-7
d_call: -
clone_size: -
v_call: TRBV27
cdr3_nt: TGTGCCAGCAGTTCATTTGGGGGTAACGAGCAGTACTTC
cdr3_aa: CASSSFGGNEQYF

j_call: TRBJ2-1
d_call: -
clone_size: once
v_call: TRBV6-5
cdr3_nt: TGTGCCAGCAGTCTTACCCGGGACCCCCGATACAATGAGCAGTTCTTC
cdr3_aa: CASSLTRDPRYNEQFF

j_call: TRBJ2-1
d_call: TRBD2
clone_size: many
v_call: TRBV7-9
cdr3_nt: TGTGCCAGCAGCCCGGGACTAGCGGGAGTAGAGCAGTTCTTC
cdr3_aa: CASSPGLAGVEQFF

j_call: TRBJ2-5
d_call: -
clone_size: -
v_call: TRBV6-2/TRBV6-3
cdr3_nt: TGTGCCAGCAGACGGGATACTTCAGAGACCCAGTACTTC
cdr3_aa: CASRRDTSETQYF

j_call: TRBJ2-5
d_call: -
clone_size: -
v_call: TRBV7-2
cdr3_nt: TGTGCCAGCAGCTTTATGGGGGTCCAGTACTTC
cdr3_aa: CASSFMGVQYF

j_call: TRBJ2-1
d_call: -
clone_size: -
v_call: TRBV5-1
cdr3_nt: TGCGCCAGCAGCGGGACCATATTACGGGGGAGCAATGAGCAGTTCTTC
cdr3_aa: CASSGTILRGSNEQFF

j_call: TRBJ2-7
d_call: -
clone_size: -
v_call: TRBV7-3
cdr3_nt: TGTGCCAGCAGCTTAACCCCGGGGGCGGACGAGCAGTACTTC
cdr3_aa: CASSLTPGADEQYF

j_call: TRBJ2-7
d_call: -
clone_size: few
v_call: TRBV4-2
cdr3_nt: TGTGCCAGCAGCCAAGACCGGAACTACGAGCAGTACTTC
cdr3_aa: CASSQDRNYEQYF

j_call: TRBJ2-7
d_call: -
clone_size: many
v_call: TRBV6-1
cdr3_nt: TGTGCCAGCAGTGCGGCGGCAGCCTACGAGCAGTACTTC
cdr3_aa: CASSAAAAYEQYF

j_call: TRBJ1-1
d_call: -
clone_size: once
v_call: TRBV20-1
cdr3_nt: TGCAGTGCCAAGACAGGCAGAGGTCACACTGAAGCTTTCTTT
cdr3_aa: CSAKTGRGHTEAFF

j_call: TRBJ2-5
d_call: -
clone_size: once
v_call: TRBV30
cdr3_nt: TGTGCCTGGAGCGGAGGTATGGGACACCGGGAGACCCAGTACTTC
cdr3_aa: CAWSGGMGHRETQYF

j_call: TRBJ2-5
d_call: -
clone_size: few
v_call: TRBV7-3
cdr3_nt: TGTGCCAGCAGCAAACAGGCCAGCGTATTTGAGACCCAGTACTTC
cdr3_aa: CASSKQASVFETQYF

j_call: TRBJ2-5
d_call: TRBD1
clone_size: -
v_call: TRBV5-4
cdr3_nt: TGTGCCAGCAGCTTGGATCCGACAGGGGAAAAGACCCAGTACTTC
cdr3_aa: CASSLDPTGEKTQYF

j_call: TRBJ2-5
d_call: -
clone_size: -
v_call: TRBV5-1
cdr3_nt: TGCGCCAGCAGCTTGGTTCCAGGCCCCCAAGAGACCCAGTACTTC
cdr3_aa: CASSLVPGPQETQYF

j_call: TRBJ1-1
d_call: -
clone_size: -
v_call: TRBV28
cdr3_nt: TGTGCCAGCAGTGTGGGGGGGGGGCGAGCTTTCTTT
cdr3_aa: CASSVGGGRAFF

j_call: TRBJ2-1
d_call: -
clone_size: -
v_call: TRBV29-1
cdr3_nt: TGCAGCGTGGCTAAGGGACCTACAACAATCAATGAGCAGTTCTTC
cdr3_aa: CSVAKGPTTINEQFF

j_call: TRBJ2-3
d_call: -
clone_size: few
v_call: TRBV12-3/TRBV12-4
cdr3_nt: TGTGCCAGCAGTTTGGGTGGGAGTCAGATAGATACGCAGTATTTT
cdr3_aa: CASSLGGSQIDTQYF

j_call: TRBJ2-7
d_call: TRBD2
clone_size: -
v_call: TRBV20-1
cdr3_nt: TGCAGTGCTACTATCGCGGGAGTGATAGGCGAGCAGTACTTC
cdr3_aa: CSATIAGVIGEQYF

j_call: TRBJ2-3
d_call: -
clone_size: -
v_call: TRBV14
cdr3_nt: TGTGCCAGCAGCCAAGCGGGTGGGGATACGCAGTATTTT
cdr3_aa: CASSQAGGDTQYF

j_call: TRBJ2-4
d_call: -
clone_size: -
v_call: TRBV27
cdr3_nt: TGTGCCAGCAGTTTAGATACAGGGAGAGCCAAAAACATTCAGTACTTC
cdr3_aa: CASSLDTGRAKNIQYF

j_call: TRBJ2-3
d_call: -
clone_size: -
v_call: TRBV15
cdr3_nt: TGTGCCACCAGCAGAGTCCCAGGGTTGACAGATACGCAGTATTTT
cdr3_aa: CATSRVPGLTDTQYF

j_call: TRBJ2-3
d_call: TRBD2
clone_size: -
v_call: TRBV24-1
cdr3_nt: TGTGCCACCAGTGACCGGGGACTAGCGGGAGTAGAGGATACGCAGTATTTT
cdr3_aa: CATSDRGLAGVEDTQYF

j_call: TRBJ2-1
d_call: TRBD1
clone_size: -
v_call: TRBV11-1
cdr3_nt: TGTGCCAGCAGCACGGGACAGGGGGCAGGTGGGGAAACGAATGAGCAGTTCTTC
cdr3_aa: CASSTGQGAGGETNEQFF